A selection of T cell receptor beta chains follows, all from one sample in a study of T cell responses to AZD1222 COVID-19 vaccine. Sequencing used immunoSEQ multiplex PCR; TCRdb keeps in-frame clones, though not all of them. The sample records some 120,000 clones, roughly 85% being singletons. The specimen was peripheral blood, collected on day 0 of AZD1222 vaccination. These TCRs come from an adult in good health. Both conserved end residues are part of each CDR3. A D gene is named only where the DNA matches it firmly. For some rows the clone size is stated as once, few or many, or as a class when expanded; others skip it.

j_call clone_size d_call v_call cdr3_length cdr3_aa cdr3_nt
TRBJ2-7 - - TRBV27 16 CASSLLGELQSYEQYF TGTGCCAGCAGTTTATTAGGGGAACTTCAGTCCTACGAGCAGTACTTC
TRBJ2-5 - - TRBV18 15 CASSPSQGPQETQYF TGTGCCAGCTCACCCTCACAGGGTCCGCAAGAGACCCAGTACTTC
TRBJ2-7 - - TRBV10-1 16 CASHRSKAPLAYEQYF TGCGCCAGCCATCGGAGCAAGGCCCCGCTGGCTTACGAGCAGTACTTC
TRBJ2-1 - - TRBV6-5 11 CASSHRNEQFF TGTGCCAGCAGTCATCGCAATGAGCAGTTCTTC
TRBJ1-5 - - TRBV18 13 CASSEGGKQPQHF TGTGCCAGCTCCGAAGGGGGGAAGCAGCCCCAGCATTTT
TRBJ1-6 - - TRBV19 13 CASSLYRDSPLHF TGTGCCAGTAGCCTCTACAGGGATTCACCCCTCCACTTT
TRBJ1-3 - TRBD1 TRBV27 16 CASSKRQGVAGNTIYF TGTGCCAGCAGCAAACGACAGGGGGTGGCTGGAAACACCATATATTTT
TRBJ1-5 - - TRBV6-4 14 CASSRQYSNQPQHF TGTGCCAGCAGCCGACAGTATAGCAATCAGCCCCAGCATTTT
TRBJ2-2 - - TRBV6-4 14 CASSQGRETGELFF TGTGCCAGCAGTCAGGGAAGGGAAACCGGGGAGCTGTTTTTT
TRBJ1-2 - - TRBV7-3 15 CASSVYLRVDYGYTF TGTGCCAGCAGCGTCTATCTCAGGGTTGACTATGGCTACACCTTC
TRBJ2-7 - TRBD2 TRBV19 14 CASSMGLAAYEQYF TGTGCCAGTAGTATGGGACTAGCGGCCTACGAGCAGTACTTC
TRBJ1-2 - - TRBV18 14 CASSRGRAYYGYTF TGTGCCAGCTCACGAGGCAGAGCTTACTATGGCTACACCTTC
TRBJ2-5 - - TRBV20-1 11 CSAIGQATQYF TGCAGTGCTATCGGGCAAGCGACCCAGTACTTC
TRBJ1-2 - - TRBV29-1 14 CSVDQFGQSYGYTF TGCAGCGTTGACCAATTCGGACAGTCCTATGGCTACACCTTC
TRBJ1-2 - - TRBV7-8 16 CASSLMRRDANYGYTF TGTGCCAGCAGCTTAATGCGGCGGGACGCTAACTATGGCTACACCTTC
TRBJ1-2 - - TRBV27 17 CASSLRPADPSVYGYTF TGTGCCAGCAGTTTACGCCCGGCAGATCCCTCGGTCTATGGCTACACCTTC
TRBJ2-3 few - TRBV6-4 13 CASSVYLADTQYF TGTGCCAGCAGTGTCTACCTGGCAGATACGCAGTATTTT
TRBJ2-3 - TRBD2 TRBV24-1 17 CATSDLQAGGTADTQYF TGTGCCACCAGTGATTTGCAAGCGGGAGGTACCGCAGATACGCAGTATTTT
TRBJ2-1 - TRBD2 TRBV11-1 16 CASSPRTSHLYNEQFF TGTGCCAGCAGCCCTAGGACTAGCCACCTCTACAATGAGCAGTTCTTC
TRBJ1-5 - - TRBV5-6 12 CASSFGDQPQHF TGTGCCAGCAGCTTCGGAGATCAGCCCCAGCATTTT
TRBJ1-4 once - TRBV14 15 CASSHYLRVGEKLFF TGTGCCAGCAGCCATTACTTGCGTGTCGGTGAAAAACTGTTTTTT
TRBJ1-5 - TRBD1 TRBV2 15 CASREQGLSNQPQHF TGTGCCAGCAGGGAACAGGGGTTAAGCAATCAGCCCCAGCATTTT
TRBJ1-1 once - TRBV20-1 14 CSASPGTRYTEAFF TGCAGTGCTAGTCCCGGCACCCGTTACACTGAAGCTTTCTTT
TRBJ2-1 - TRBD2 TRBV20-1 15 CSASYSGRAVNEQFF TGCAGTGCTAGTTATAGCGGGAGGGCCGTGAATGAGCAGTTCTTC
TRBJ1-2 - - TRBV28 12 CASSFGFSGYTF TGTGCCAGCAGTTTTGGGTTCAGTGGCTACACCTTC
TRBJ1-4 - TRBD1 TRBV2 17 CASSDGTGLRTNEKLFF TGTGCCAGCAGTGATGGGACAGGGTTAAGAACTAATGAAAAACTGTTTTTT